Below, one T cell receptor beta chain is given with its context. This clonotype has at least ten counts. Its target antigen remains unknown. Per-base qualities were not stored, and no clone one base away is much larger. Taken from cysteine to phenylalanine, the CDR3 has 14 residues. Only the CDR3 part of the read is kept: 42 bases, read in frame from the first base. CDR1 and CDR2, per the germline V gene (reference sequence), are SGHNT and YYREEE. V ends up 4 bases short and J 13 bases short, with an unmatched junction base count of 10. The data are from a study of breast tumors, draining lymph nodes, adjacent tissues (dated by TCRdb to about 2016). At the level of the whole study: The study compared TCR beta repertoires across tumor, adjacent nontumor tissue and axillary lymph nodes from breast cancer patients. The study was designed to assess the relationships and possible T-cell exchange between tumor, surrounding tissue and draining lymph node repertoires in human breast cancer. Beyond this particular receptor, the publication reports: The data were considered consistent with the idea that most tumor T cells come from the lymph node and then expand in tumor tissue. Rather than being directly demonstrated, the conclusion that tumor T cells originate in lymph nodes was presented as consistent with a hypothesis. The similarity between tumor and nontumor tissue repertoires was significantly greater in luminal-like breast cancer than in basal-like breast cancer. Tumor T-cell repertoires showed less diversity than lymph node repertoires and more diversity than nontumor tissue repertoires, and tumor T-cell repertoires showed preferential V and J gene usage.

Sequencing was carried out with an Illumina HiSeq 2000. TCR beta chain libraries were generated through multiplex PCR amplification. The amplified TCR beta chain products were analyzed by high-throughput sequencing. The public reads were reanalyzed by TCRdb: fastp trimming at Q25, MiXCR alignment, in-frame beta chains only. Rows are combined by CDR3 protein, so each entry shows the most common genes and DNA. In this sample the table shows approximately 130,000 distinct CDR3 sequences, approximately 20% of which occur a single time. Under 3% of the sample lies in the top ten. Lymph node samples were obtained from the axillary draining lymph nodes of breast cancer patients.

This chain is built from TRBV5-4 and TRBJ2-1, and TRBD2 aligns with 11 junction nucleotides. The receptor was derived from a female donor with breast cancer. Some clones in this sample may be carry-over from other donors' samples. Material: axillary lymph node tissue. At the DNA level, the sequence is TGTGCCAGCAGCGGGGAACTAGCGGGAGAAGAACAGTTCTTC. Its amino acids are CASSGELAGEEQFF.